One and the same sample provided the 12 T cell receptor beta chains below, sequenced in a study of blood T cells in healthy people across ages (dated by TCRdb to the mid-2010s). Receptor libraries were prepared by 5' RACE. The run used an Illumina HiSeq 2500. A second PCR of about 6 to 11 cycles was performed with a sample-barcoded 5' primer and a J-beta primer mix. TCRdb cleaned the public reads at Q25 with fastp, built clones with MiXCR and kept in-frame beta chains. Each CDR3 protein gets just one entry, which takes the most common genes and DNA from the rows behind it. Across this sample there are hundreds of thousands of distinct CDR3 sequences, with less than 35% seen only once. Jointly, the top ten make up approximately 15% of the sample. The sequenced material came from blood. Receptors were obtained from an elderly woman in good health.

This clonotype has only one observation. CDR3 loop: CASSYGTGGFTEAFF. DNA for the CDR3: TGTGCCAGCAGTTATGGGACAGGGGGCTTCACTGAAGCTTTCTTT. V gene TRBV6-5 combines with J gene TRBJ1-1; TRBD1 matches 12 bases. V dropped 3 bases and J dropped 4; count of bases not matched to a gene: 3. The CDR3 contains 15 residues. CDR1 is MNHEY, CDR2 SVGAGI, per germline.

This rearrangement joins TRBV20-1 to TRBJ1-2; TRBD1 matches 7 bases. This CDR3 has 14 amino acids. With V trimmed by 2 bases and J by 13 bases, 16 bases remained unmatched. Germline loops: CDR1 DFQATT, CDR2 SNEGSKA (reference sequence). The CDR3 region has the DNA TGCAGTGCTAGATCCGGGACAGACCATTATGGCAGCACCTTC. Protein: CSARSGTDHYGSTF.

This clonotype occurred a few times. A much larger clonotype is one base distant, so this may be a read error. This chain uses TRBV28 with TRBJ2-3; either TRBD1 or TRBD2 may supply D (5 bases each). V was cut by 7 bases and J by 2 bases, with 10 bases left in between. Germline CDR1 MDHEN, CDR2 SYDVKM. The length of the CDR3 is 13 residues. The CDR3 is CASNGGHTDTQYF. The CDR3 DNA sequence: TGTGCCAGCAATGGGGGTCACACAGATACGCAGTATTTT.

The genes are TRBV7-9 and TRBJ2-2; D unresolved. CDR3 length equals 13 residues. The germline V gene encodes CDR1 SEHNR and CDR2 FQNEAQ (reference sequence). V lost 2 bases, J lost 7 bases, and 8 bases lay in between. CDR3 sequence (DNA): TGTGCCAGCAGCTTATTCCCGGACGGGGAGCTGTTTTTT. Translating gives CASSLFPDGELFF.

The V call is TRBV7-2, the J call TRBJ1-5; 8 bases are shared with TRBD1. This CDR3 comprises 15 residues. V was pared by 5 bases and J by 7 bases, with 10 bases of the junction left unmatched. Germline V lookup: CDR1 SGHTA, CDR2 FQGNSA. The CDR3 here is CASSQGAGGGQPQHF. The CDR3 DNA reads TGTGCCAGCAGCCAAGGGGCAGGGGGCGGCCAGCCCCAGCATTTT.

This clonotype has just a few counts. A much larger clone is a single base away; this may be a read error. This chain uses TRBV5-1 with TRBJ2-7; 12 bases line up with TRBD2. In germline, CDR1 is SGHRS, CDR2 YFSETQ. Trimming removed 0 bases from V and 7 bases from J; junction bases left unmatched: 11. This CDR3 is built from 17 residues. The CDR3 DNA reads TGCGCCAGCAGCTTGGCCCCGACTAGCGGGGGACACAATGAGCAGTACTTC. This sequence encodes CASSLAPTSGGHNEQYF.

This clonotype has at least ten counts. The chain uses TRBV20-1 and TRBJ1-1; unclear D gene. Trimming removed 5 bases from V and 2 bases from J, with 9 bases in between. Germline CDR1 is DFQATT and CDR2 is SNEGSKA (reference sequence). The CDR3 runs to 12 residues. CDR3 protein: CSAAQLNTEAFF. CDR3 nucleotides: TGCAGTGCTGCGCAGTTAAACACTGAAGCTTTCTTT.

V gene TRBV10-3 combines with J gene TRBJ2-7, with D perhaps TRBD1 (6 bases). Germline loops: CDR1 ENHRY, CDR2 SYGVKD. The germline V and J ends were trimmed by 10 bases and 4 bases, with 17 bases remaining between them. This CDR3 is 13 amino acids long. The CDR3 is CATSRTDRYEQYF. The CDR3 bases are TGTGCCACCTCCCGGACAGACCGATACGAGCAGTACTTC.

V is TRBV21-1 and J is TRBJ1-5; the DNA was not used to check the table's D call, TRBD1. TRBV21-1 has pseudogene status. The CDR3 runs 16 residues. The CDR3 DNA reads as TGTGCCAGCAGCACGTTTACAGGGGGCGGAGCTCAGCCCCAGCATTTT. Translating it yields CASSTFTGGGAQPQHF.

This clonotype showed up many times. The CDR3 DNA reads as TGTGCCAGCAGCCACAGGGTGGTCAGTACTAACTATGGCTACACCTTC. It is translated as CASSHRVVSTNYGYTF. The V call is TRBV3-1, the J call TRBJ1-2; maybe TRBD1 (5 bases). The V gene's germline CDR1 is LGHDT and CDR2 YNNKEL (reference sequence). The V gene lost 3 bases and the J gene lost 0 bases, with 14 bases spanning the gap. This CDR3 has 16 residues.

The genes are TRBV7-2 and TRBJ2-1, with TRBD2 matching over 10 bases. J lost 4 bases, V lost 4 bases, and 4 bases had no gene match. This CDR3 spans 15 amino acids. Germline lookup yields CDR1 SGHTA and CDR2 FQGNSA. CDR3 amino acids: CASSSVAGGYNEQFF. The CDR3 bases are TGTGCCAGCAGCTCGGTAGCGGGAGGATACAATGAGCAGTTCTTC. The whole variable domain, filled in from reference TRBV7-2 and TRBJ2-1, reads GAGVSQSPSNKVTEKGKDVELRCDPISGHTALYWYRQSLGQGLEFLIYFQGNSAPDKSGLPSDRFSAERTGGSVSTLTIQRTQQEDSAVYLCASSSVAGGYNEQFFGPGTRLTVL.

The CDR3 DNA reads as TGTGCCAGCAGCCCCGGACAGTTTCTCTCTGGAAACACCATATATTTT. Protein sequence: CASSPGQFLSGNTIYF. The chain employs TRBV6-6 and TRBJ1-3; a possible D gene is TRBD1 (6 bases). Germline CDR1 reads MNHNY; CDR2 reads SVGAGI (reference sequence). Trimming cost V 6 bases and J 0 bases, with 15 bases left between them. The CDR3 totals 16 residues.